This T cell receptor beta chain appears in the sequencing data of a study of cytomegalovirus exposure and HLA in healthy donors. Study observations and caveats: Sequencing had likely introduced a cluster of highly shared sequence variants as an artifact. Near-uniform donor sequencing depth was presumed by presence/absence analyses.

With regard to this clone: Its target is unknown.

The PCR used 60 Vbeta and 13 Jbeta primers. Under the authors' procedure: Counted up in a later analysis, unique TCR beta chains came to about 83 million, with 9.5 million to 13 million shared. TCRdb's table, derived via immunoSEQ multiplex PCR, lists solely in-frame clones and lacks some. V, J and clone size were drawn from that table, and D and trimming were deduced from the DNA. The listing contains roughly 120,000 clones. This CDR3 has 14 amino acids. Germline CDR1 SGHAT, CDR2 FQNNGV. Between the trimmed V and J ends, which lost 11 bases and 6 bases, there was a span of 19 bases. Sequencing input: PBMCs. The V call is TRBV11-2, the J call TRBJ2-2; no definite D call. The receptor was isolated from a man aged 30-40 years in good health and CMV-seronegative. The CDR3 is CADIGPPLPGELFF. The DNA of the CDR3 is TGTGCCGACATTGGTCCCCCGCTTCCCGGGGAGCTGTTTTTT.